Each of the 2 T cell receptor beta chains below was sequenced from the same sample in a study of cytotoxic CD8 clonotypes in ibrutinib-treated CLL. TCRdb keeps only in-frame clones here, not all; method: immunoSEQ multiplex PCR. The sample lists approximately 5,500 clones, approximately 73% occurring once. The starting material was PBMCs, obtained before ibrutinib treatment. Receptor source: a human donor with chronic lymphocytic leukemia.

This clone appeared a few times. For the CDR3, the DNA is TGTGCCAGCAGCCCGATACAGGGATGGAATTCACCCCTCCACTTT. Protein: CASSPIQGWNSPLHF. The V gene is TRBV5-6, the J gene TRBJ1-6, with TRBD1 as a possible D gene (6 bases). Germline V CDR1 and CDR2: SGHDT, YYEEEE. The CDR3 extends over 15 amino acids. Trimming removed 4 bases at V and 7 bases at J, with 15 bases between.

The V gene is TRBV5-1, the J gene TRBJ1-1; D ambiguous. This CDR3 contains 14 residues. Germline V lookup: CDR1 SGHRS, CDR2 YFSETQ. V was trimmed by 2 bases and J by 0 bases, leaving 8 bases between them. CDR3 bases: TGCGCCAGCAGCTTAGAACGGTTGAACACTGAAGCTTTCTTT. Translation gives CASSLERLNTEAFF. The full variable domain, its missing parts supplied by reference TRBV5-1 and TRBJ1-1, is KAGVTQTPRYLIKTRGQQVTLSCSPISGHRSVSWYQQTPGQGLQFLFEYFSETQRNKGNFPGRFSGRQFSNSRSEMNVSTLELGDSALYLCASSLERLNTEAFFGQGTRLTVV.